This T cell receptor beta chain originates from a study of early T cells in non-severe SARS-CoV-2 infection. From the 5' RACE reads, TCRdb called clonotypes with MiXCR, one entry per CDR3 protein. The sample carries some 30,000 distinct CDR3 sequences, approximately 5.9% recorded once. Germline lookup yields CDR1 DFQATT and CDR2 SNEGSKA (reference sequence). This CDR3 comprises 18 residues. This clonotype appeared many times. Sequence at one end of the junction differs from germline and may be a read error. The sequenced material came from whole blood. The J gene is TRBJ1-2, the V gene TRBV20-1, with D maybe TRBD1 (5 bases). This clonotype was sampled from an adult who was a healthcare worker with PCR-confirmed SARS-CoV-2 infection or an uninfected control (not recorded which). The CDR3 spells CSARDSTGTENQVYGYTF. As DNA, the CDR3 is TGCAGTGCCAGAGATTCGACCGGGACGGAGAATCAAGTATATGGCTACACCTTC.